The clone carrying this T cell receptor beta chain has just a few counts. One end of the junction fails to match germline, which may point to a read error. Read data end 3 residues before the CDR3 end; the end is taken from the germline J gene. Clones were read by immunoSEQ multiplex PCR, and TCRdb kept only the in-frame ones, dropping some. The record shows some 38,000 clones for this sample, with no singletons present. This sample was taken from a study of T cell clonality in common variable immunodeficiency. CDR1 and CDR2 (germline): KGHSH, LQKENI. This CDR3 has 14 amino acids. The V and J genes are TRBV18 and TRBJ1-1; 9 positions agree with TRBD1. Sequenced material: peripheral blood mononuclear cells. This receptor was taken from a person aged 18 to 75 in good health. The CDR3 loop is CASSLTDRGADAFF. CDR3 DNA, as far as it was read: TGTGCCAGCTCACTTACGGACAGGGGCGCTGAC.